Detailed here is one TCR beta chain. These data come from a study of CD8 T cells in Susac syndrome. It was with random hexamers that roughly 0.5 to 1 ug RNA was reverse transcribed. Each CDR3 protein is one row after TCRdb ran MiXCR on the immunoSEQ multiplex PCR reads. The table records around 130,000 distinct CDR3 sequences, around 75% of them present only once. The CDR3 is 12 residues long. The ends were cut back, 6 bases at V and 7 bases at J, with 12 bases in the middle. Germline values: CDR1 SEHNR, CDR2 FQNEAQ (reference sequence). The V and J genes are TRBV7-9 and TRBJ1-1, with D unresolved. This clonotype was sampled from a human donor with multiple sclerosis. Sequenced input: CD8+ T cells from PBMCs. CDR3 in amino acids: CASSHPGFEAFF. CDR3 coding DNA: TGTGCCAGCAGTCACCCGGGTTTTGAAGCTTTCTTT.